The 10 T cell receptor beta chains listed next were all sequenced from one sample in a study of cytomegalovirus exposure and HLA in healthy donors. Primers for the PCR totalled 60 Vbeta and 13 Jbeta. The data were produced by immunoSEQ multiplex PCR, yet TCRdb's version contains in-frame clones alone and is incomplete. The table lists about 190,000 clones, roughly 80% of them singletons. The sequencing input was PBMCs. These receptors came from a male donor in good health and CMV-seronegative.

This clone was seen a few times. For the CDR3, the DNA is TGTGCCAGCAGTCCTAGCGGGAGGGCTAGGGAGCAGTACTTC. Translated, it gives CASSPSGRAREQYF. This chain links TRBV6-4 with TRBJ2-7; the match to TRBD2 covers 12 bases. Germline V gene sequence: CDR1 MRHNA, CDR2 SNTAGT. CDR3 length: 14 amino acids. The V and J ends lost 5 bases and 7 bases, in that order; junction bases with no gene match: 6.

The chain couples TRBV9 to TRBJ2-7, with a possible D match to TRBD2 (7 bases). V was clipped by 4 bases and J by 3 bases, with 17 bases between them. The CDR3 covers 15 residues. From germline, CDR1 is SGDLS and CDR2 YYNGEE. The CDR3 DNA is TGTGCCAGCAGCCTTTCGGCGGGGGCGGTCTACGAGCAGTACTTC. This sequence encodes CASSLSAGAVYEQYF.

The sample holds a few counts of this clone. The chain has TRBV5-1 and TRBJ2-7; D unclear. The CDR3 spans 13 residues. Trimming removed 8 bases at V and 2 bases at J, with 14 bases between. Germline assignment: CDR1 SGHRS and CDR2 YFSETQ. The CDR3 here is CASQQTQTYEQYF. The CDR3 nucleotides read TGCGCCAGTCAACAGACCCAAACCTACGAGCAGTACTTC.

The chain has TRBV7-2 and TRBJ1-5; no definite D call. CDR3 length: 13 residues. Germline V gives CDR1 SGHTA, CDR2 FQGNSA. The V gene lost 0 bases and the J gene lost 5 bases, with 5 bases spanning the gap. CDR3 loop: CASSLARDQPQHF. The CDR3, as DNA: TGTGCCAGCAGCTTAGCGCGGGATCAGCCCCAGCATTTT.

In this sample, this clone turned up a few times. The rearrangement joins TRBV7-2 to TRBJ2-7; tentative D call: TRBD2 (6 bases). Trimming stripped 0 bases from V and 7 bases from J, with 16 bases between. The germline V gene has CDR1 SGHTA and CDR2 FQGNSA. There are 15 residues in the CDR3. The CDR3 nucleotides read TGTGCCAGCAGCTTAGCCGCGGGGAGGAGCTGGGAGCAGTACTTC. It specifies CASSLAAGRSWEQYF.

The genes are TRBV30 and TRBJ1-2; TRBD1 is a possible D gene (6 bases). The CDR3 totals 15 residues. The germline V and J ends were trimmed by 3 bases and 0 bases, with 14 bases remaining between them. Germline CDR1 and CDR2: GTSNPN and SVGIG (reference sequence). The CDR3 DNA reads TGTGCCTGGAGACAGGGACCAATAACTAACTATGGCTACACCTTC. This encodes CAWRQGPITNYGYTF.

In this sample, this clone turned up once. V and J are TRBV4-3 and TRBJ2-5; perhaps TRBD1 as D (5 bases). Germline V gene data show CDR1 as LGHNA and CDR2 as YSLEER. V was clipped by 5 bases and J by 5 bases, with 18 bases between them. This CDR3 contains 15 residues. CDR3 nucleotide sequence: TGCGCCAGCAGCGAGCATGTAGGGGCAGGGGAGACCCAGTACTTC. This sequence encodes CASSEHVGAGETQYF.

In DNA, the CDR3 is TGTGCCAGCAGCTACGCCCCCGGACTAGCGGGGACCCCTCCCGGCGAGCAGTACTTC. It translates to CASSYAPGLAGTPPGEQYF. The V call is TRBV5-7, the J call TRBJ2-5, with 12 bases identical to TRBD2. Judging by the DNA end, TRBJ2-7 fits better; the J call may be wrong. TRBV5-7 is annotated as an ORF whose role is uncertain. The CDR3 has 19 residues.

The chain links TRBV19 to TRBJ2-7; 11 nucleotides agree with TRBD1. Losses at the gene ends were 4 bases for V and 4 bases for J; bases not matched to a gene: 9. CDR3 length equals 16 residues. In germline, CDR1 is LNHDA, CDR2 SQIVND (reference sequence). CDR3 in amino acids: CASSTIRTGGHYEQYF. The CDR3 DNA follows: TGTGCCAGTAGTACGATCCGGACAGGGGGCCATTACGAGCAGTACTTC.

The chain joins TRBV7-2 to TRBJ2-2; possibly TRBD1 for D (6 bases). The CDR3 consists of 17 residues. V was clipped by 2 bases and J by 6 bases, with 19 bases between them. Germline CDR1 SGHTA, CDR2 FQGNSA. Here the CDR3 DNA reads TGTGCCAGCAGCTTATTGTCGTCCAGGGGTGGGTCCGGGGAGCTGTTTTTT. Translated: CASSLLSSRGGSGELFF.